This T cell receptor beta chain is drawn from a study of shared clonotypes between healthy human individuals. The CDR3 length is 14 residues. J was trimmed by 10 bases and V by 0 bases; bases with no gene match: 5. Per germline, CDR1 MGHRA and CDR2 YSYEKL. About 30,000 T cell genomes, or approximately 290 ng DNA, went into unsorted PBMC replicate PCRs. TCRdb's copy holds only in-frame clones and misses some; the assay was immunoSEQ multiplex PCR. This table has some 450,000 clones, roughly three quarters appearing once. V is TRBV4-1 and J is TRBJ1-5; 8 bases map to TRBD1. Material: PBMCs. The sequence derives from a woman in her thirties or forties in good health. Some clones in this sample may be carry-over from other donors' samples. In DNA form, the CDR3 reads TGCGCCAGCAGCCAAGAACAGGGGGTCCGCCCCCAGCATTTT. It translates to CASSQEQGVRPQHF.